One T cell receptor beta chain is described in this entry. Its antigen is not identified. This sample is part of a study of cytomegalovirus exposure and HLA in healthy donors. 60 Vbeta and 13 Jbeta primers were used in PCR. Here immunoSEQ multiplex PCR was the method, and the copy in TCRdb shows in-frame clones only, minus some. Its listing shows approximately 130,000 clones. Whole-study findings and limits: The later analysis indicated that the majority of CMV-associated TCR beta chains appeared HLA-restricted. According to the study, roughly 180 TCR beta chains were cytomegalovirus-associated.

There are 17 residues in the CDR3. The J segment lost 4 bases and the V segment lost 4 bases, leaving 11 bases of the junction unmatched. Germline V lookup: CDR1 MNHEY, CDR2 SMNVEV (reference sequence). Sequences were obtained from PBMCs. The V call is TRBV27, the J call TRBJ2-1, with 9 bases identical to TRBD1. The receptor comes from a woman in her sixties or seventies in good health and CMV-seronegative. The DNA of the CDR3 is TGTGCCAGCAGTTCGGGACAGGGTCACCCATATTACAATGAGCAGTTCTTC. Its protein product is CASSSGQGHPYYNEQFF.